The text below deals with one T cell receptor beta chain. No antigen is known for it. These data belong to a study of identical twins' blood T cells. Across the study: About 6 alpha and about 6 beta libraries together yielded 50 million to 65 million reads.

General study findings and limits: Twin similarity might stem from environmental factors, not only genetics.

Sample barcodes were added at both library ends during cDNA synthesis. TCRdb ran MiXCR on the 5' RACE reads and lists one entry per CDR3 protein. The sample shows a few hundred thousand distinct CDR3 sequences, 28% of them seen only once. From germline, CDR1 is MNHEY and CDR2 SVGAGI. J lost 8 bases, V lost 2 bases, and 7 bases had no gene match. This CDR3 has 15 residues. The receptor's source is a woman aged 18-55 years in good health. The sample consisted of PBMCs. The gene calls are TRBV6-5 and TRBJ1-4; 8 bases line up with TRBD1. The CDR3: CASSYPARGLEKLFF. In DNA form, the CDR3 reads TGTGCCAGCAGTTACCCTGCCAGGGGGCTGGAAAAACTGTTTTTT.